The 9 T cell receptor beta chains below all came from one sample that was sequenced in a study of T cell responses to AZD1222 COVID-19 vaccine (dated by TCRdb to 2020 to 2023). Receptor libraries were prepared by the immunoSEQ multiplex PCR assay. TCRdb's version of the immuneACCESS table is confined to in-frame rearrangements and falls short of the full clone set. An unresolved V gene accounts for under half of the shortfall where checked; the remainder is of unknown origin. The sample data list about 140,000 clones, and 92% of these were observed just once. The top ten constitute about 3.8% of the sample. The time point label corresponds to: about 28 days (+/-7) after the second vaccine dose. The sequenced sample was peripheral blood, obtained 28 days after the second AZD1222 dose. Every receptor here comes from an adult who received the AZD1222 COVID-19 vaccine.

The chain joins TRBV21-1 to TRBJ2-3; the table's D gene call, TRBD2, was not cross checked with the DNA. TRBV21-1 is designated a pseudogene. CDR3 length: 16 residues. DNA of the CDR3: TGTGCCAGCAGCGCTCCGGGGGGGGAGGGCGAAGATACGCAGTATTTT. Its translation: CASSAPGGEGEDTQYF.

The J gene is TRBJ2-5, the V gene TRBV6-6; D may be TRBD1 (8 bases). This CDR3 spans 14 amino acids. CDR1 is MNHNY and CDR2 is SVGAGI in the germline V gene (reference sequence). V gave up 6 bases and J gave up 10 bases, with 21 bases separating them. The CDR3 loop is CASRESTGGVVQYF. The CDR3 coding sequence is TGTGCCAGCAGGGAATCAACAGGGGGGGTGGTCCAGTACTTC.

V and J are TRBV2 and TRBJ1-6; D call uncertain. Germline CDR1 SNHLY, CDR2 FYNNEI. The germline V and J ends were trimmed by 4 bases and 7 bases, with 8 bases remaining between them. The CDR3 sequence is 13 residues long. CDR3 region: CASSVRRNSPLHF. CDR3 DNA sequence: TGTGCCAGCAGTGTTCGCCGCAATTCACCCCTCCACTTT.

The chain couples TRBV21-1 to TRBJ2-2; the tabulated D call, TRBD2, remains unverified against the DNA. TRBV21-1 is tagged as a pseudogene. CDR3 length: 16 residues. DNA of the CDR3: TGTGCCAGCAGCACCCCGGGACTAGTTTTATCCGGGGAGCTGTTTTTT. Its protein is CASSTPGLVLSGELFF.

This clone appeared once. The CDR3 DNA follows: TGTGCCAGCAGCCCTAGCGGAAGCGGGCCAGATACGCAGTATTTT. Protein: CASSPSGSGPDTQYF. This rearrangement joins TRBV7-9 to TRBJ2-3; 7 bases line up with TRBD2. J was trimmed by 4 bases and V by 5 bases; bases with no gene match: 9. Germline loops: CDR1 SEHNR, CDR2 FQNEAQ (reference sequence). This CDR3 spans 15 amino acids.

The rearrangement uses TRBV7-8 and TRBJ2-7; 7 bases are shared with TRBD2. Germline lookup yields CDR1 SGHVS and CDR2 FQNEAQ. With 5 bases clipped from V and 6 bases from J, the junction kept 16 bases outside the gene matches. The CDR3 runs to 16 residues. The CDR3: CASSQRWGRAAAEQYF. In DNA, the CDR3 is TGTGCCAGCAGCCAGAGGTGGGGGAGGGCCGCCGCCGAGCAGTACTTC.

On this clone itself: This may be a read error, as it is one base from a much larger clone. This chain connects TRBV6-5 to TRBJ1-3; D gene ambiguous. Trimming left V 4 bases short and J 2 bases short, with 3 bases between. This CDR3 has 12 amino acids. Germline V gene data show CDR1 as MNHEY and CDR2 as SVGAGI. Here the CDR3 DNA reads TGTGCCAGCAGTTTCGCTGGAAACACCATATATTTT. It encodes CASSFAGNTIYF.

There are a few counts of this clone. The chain recombines TRBV12-3 or TRBV12-4 with TRBJ1-2, with D possibly matching TRBD1 (5 bases). The CDR3 contains 13 residues. The V end lost 7 bases, the J end lost 8 bases, and 17 bases lay between the germline ends. The chain's CDR3 is CASTRDGTIGYTF. The CDR3 nucleotides are TGTGCCAGCACCCGGGACGGGACTATAGGCTACACCTTC.

The rearrangement joins TRBV10-1 to TRBJ1-3; no firm D call. Germline lookup yields CDR1 WNHNN and CDR2 SYGVQD (reference sequence). CDR3 length: 16 amino acids. The V end lost 0 bases, the J end lost 2 bases, and 11 bases lay between the germline ends. The CDR3 nucleotides read TGCGCCAGCAGTGAGTCACCGGGAATAGCTGGAAACACCATATATTTT. This gives the protein CASSESPGIAGNTIYF.